The TCR beta chain under discussion was sequenced for a study of cytomegalovirus exposure and HLA in healthy donors. Turning to the study itself: Findings of an earlier analysis included some 110 million unique TCR beta sequences from roughly 190 million T cells. Among the 400 or so donors who were genotyped, about 86% fell in the genetic ancestry cluster that is associated with self-reported Caucasian donors.

13 Jbeta primers and 60 Vbeta primers were used for the PCR. The assay was immunoSEQ multiplex PCR, and TCRdb's table has in-frame clones only and misses some. The sample lists 210,000 or so clones, 80% to 85% occurring once. Germline loops: CDR1 SEHNR, CDR2 FQNEAQ (reference sequence). The CDR3 is 14 amino acids. The V gene end was trimmed by 5 bases and the J gene end by 4 bases; junction bases not matched to a gene: 7. J is TRBJ1-2 and V is TRBV7-9; 7 bases line up with TRBD1. Specimen: PBMCs. The clonotype comes from a boy between 2 and 10 years old in good health and CMV-seronegative. The DNA of the CDR3 is TGTGCCAGCAGCCCAACGGGACAGTCCTATGGCTACACCTTC. This sequence encodes CASSPTGQSYGYTF.